These T cell receptor beta chains were read from a single sample in a study of T-cell memory formation after mild COVID-19. TCRdb independently ran MiXCR on the 5' RACE reads; one entry per CDR3 protein. The data show fewer than 650,000 distinct CDR3 sequences, with approximately 21% seen just once and roughly 8.3% held by the top ten. Sequencing input: PBMCs or a T cell subset sorted from them (not recorded which). These receptors were obtained from an adult woman who had mild COVID-19 (a few samples of this study predate the infection). Cell type and time point are not known. The CDR3 runs from the conserved cysteine through the conserved F or W. A D gene is named only where the DNA matches it firmly. The size field is filled for only some rows; it gives once, few, many or a size class.

TRBD1	TRBV27	TRBJ2-7	few	TGTGCCAGCAGTTCCCTGGACAGGGCGACCTACGAGCAGTACTTC	CASSSLDRATYEQYF
-	TRBV5-1	TRBJ2-5	few	TGCGCCAGCAGCTCGAGTGTCACCCAGTACTTC	CASSSSVTQYF
TRBD1	TRBV11-2	TRBJ2-1	few	TGTGCCAGCAGCCTGGGCCGGGACAGGGTCCACAATGAGCAGTTCTTC	CASSLGRDRVHNEQFF
-	TRBV20-1	TRBJ1-3	-	TGCAGTGCTAGATCGGGGTCAATAGTTTATTTT	CSARSGSIVYF
TRBD2	TRBV15	TRBJ2-7	-	TGTGCCACCAGCAGAGATCCCGGGGGGGACTACGAGCAGTACTTC	CATSRDPGGDYEQYF
TRBD1	TRBV25-1	TRBJ1-1	-	TGTGCCAGCAGTGGGAAGGGGGACAGGGTTAGTGAAGCTTTCTTT	CASSGKGDRVSEAFF
-	TRBV12-3/TRBV12-4	TRBJ1-2	-	TGTGCCAGCACCCGAGGCTATGGCTACACCTTC	CASTRGYGYTF
-	TRBV19	TRBJ2-5	-	TGTGCCAGTAGTCTCCGGGACCCCGGTAATCAAGAGACCCAGTACTTC	CASSLRDPGNQETQYF
-	TRBV19	TRBJ2-3	few	TGTGCCAGTAGCCAGGAGAATACGCAGTATTTT	CASSQENTQYF
-	TRBV2	TRBJ1-1	-	TGTGCCAGACCGGGACCCCAGAACACTGAAGCTTTCTTT	CARPGPQNTEAFF
-	TRBV20-1	TRBJ2-7	-	TGCAGTGCTAGAGATATAGGGCAGCCGGCACCCTACGAGCAGTACTTC	CSARDIGQPAPYEQYF
-	TRBV30	TRBJ2-7	-	TGTGCCTGGAGTGTACCCCCAGTGGGCGAGCAGTACTTC	CAWSVPPVGEQYF
-	TRBV24-1	TRBJ2-1	few	TGTGCCACCCGGGGACCGAGATCCTACAATGAGCAGTTCTTC	CATRGPRSYNEQFF
-	TRBV16	TRBJ1-2	few	TGTGCCAGCAGCCAATTTTTGGGGCACGGCTACACCTTC	CASSQFLGHGYTF
-	TRBV5-1	TRBJ1-6	many	TGCGCCAGCAGCATAGAACAGGGTAGGGATTCACCCCTCCACTTT	CASSIEQGRDSPLHF
TRBD1	TRBV2	TRBJ1-5	once	TGTGCCAGCAGCCGAGGACAGGGCGGCCGTCAGCCCCAGCATTTT	CASSRGQGGRQPQHF
TRBD2	TRBV6-2/TRBV6-3	TRBJ2-7	few	TGTGCCAGCAGCGCTCCGGGACTACCGACCTACGAGCAGTACTTC	CASSAPGLPTYEQYF
TRBD2	TRBV4-2	TRBJ2-5	few	TGTGCCAGCAGCAGTCCCCCTACTAGCGGGGTTAAAGAGACCCAGTACTTC	CASSSPPTSGVKETQYF
TRBD1	TRBV5-1	TRBJ1-3	-	TGCGCCAGCAGCAGAGACAGGGTACTTTCTGGAAACACCATATATTTT	CASSRDRVLSGNTIYF
-	TRBV6-2/TRBV6-3	TRBJ2-7	few	TGTGCCAGCAGCTGGCGGGAAACCTACGAGCAGTACTTC	CASSWRETYEQYF
-	TRBV7-9	TRBJ1-5	few	TGTGCCAGCAGCATACTAGACAATCAGCCCCAGCATTTT	CASSILDNQPQHF
-	TRBV6-6	TRBJ1-3	-	TGTGCCAGCAGTTACACCGGAAGCAGGAGGCCCCGCTCTGGAAACACCATATATTTT	CASSYTGSRRPRSGNTIYF